The 22 T cell receptor beta chains below were found in one sample sequenced in a study of blood T cell repertoires in COVID-19 (TCRdb year 2020). The receptor library was made with the immunoSEQ multiplex PCR assay. TCRdb obtained this table from immuneACCESS and retained in-frame rearrangements with V and J assigned. These tables miss some clones; where compared with another copy, unresolved V genes account for less than half of the shortfall, and the remainder is unexplained. Here the sample has roughly 66,000 clones; 65% to 90% occur a single time. The ten largest make up approximately 6.6% of the sample. Material for sequencing was peripheral blood. The origin of the receptors is a man aged 55 to 70 with acute or convalescent COVID-19.

This chain uses TRBV30 with TRBJ1-2; D is possibly TRBD1 (6 bases). Trimming took 3 bases from V and 4 from J, leaving 12 bases between them. Germline V CDR1 and CDR2: GTSNPN, SVGIG (reference sequence). This CDR3 comprises 13 residues. In nucleotides, the CDR3 is TGTGCCTGGAGCCGTCCAGGGGTCTATGGCTACACCTTC. Translating gives CAWSRPGVYGYTF.

The rearrangement uses TRBV7-2 and TRBJ1-4; 8 bases are a match to TRBD1. The CDR3 totals 16 residues. The germline CDR1 and CDR2 sequences are SGHTA and FQGNSA. Trimming cost V 2 bases and J 4 bases; bases outside gene matches: 6. The chain's CDR3 is CASSLWDRLLNEKLFF. CDR3 bases: TGTGCCAGCAGCTTATGGGACAGGCTGCTTAATGAAAAACTGTTTTTT.

This chain uses TRBV11-2 with TRBJ2-1, with 7 bases lining up with TRBD1. J gave up 1 base and V 3 bases, and 9 bases lay outside the gene matches. The CDR3 has 17 residues. CDR1 is SGHAT and CDR2 is FQNNGV in the germline V gene. This CDR3 reads CASSFPLTGRSYNEQFF. CDR3 sequence (DNA): TGTGCCAGCAGCTTCCCATTGACAGGGAGATCCTACAATGAGCAGTTCTTC.

The chain is built from TRBV9 and TRBJ2-6; D unresolved. The CDR3 runs to 16 residues. Germline CDR1 and CDR2: SGDLS and YYNGEE. With 1 base removed from V and 0 bases from J, the gap between germline ends came to 8 bases. In DNA, the CDR3 is TGTGCCAGCAGCGTACCGGGTCCCTCTGGGGCCAACGTCCTGACTTTC. Protein: CASSVPGPSGANVLTF. The variable domain in full, completed from reference TRBV9 and TRBJ2-6, reads DSGVTQTPKHLITATGQRVTLRCSPRSGDLSVYWYQQSLDQGLQFLIQYYNGEERAKGNILERFSAQQFPDLHSELNLSSLELGDSALYFCASSVPGPSGANVLTFGAGSRLTVL.

The chain joins TRBV11-2 to TRBJ2-7, with 7 positions matching TRBD1. After removal of 5 bases from V and 4 bases from J, the junction contained 14 bases not matched to a gene. The germline V gene encodes CDR1 SGHAT and CDR2 FQNNGV. The CDR3 runs 16 residues. The CDR3 bases are TGTGCCAGCAGCCGGCGTCCCAGGGGGTCATCGTACGAGCAGTACTTC. Its protein product is CASSRRPRGSSYEQYF. Full variable domain (outside the CDR3, taken from reference TRBV11-2 and TRBJ2-7): EAGVAQSPRYKIIEKRQSVAFWCNPISGHATLYWYQQILGQGPKLLIQFQNNGVVDDSQLPKDRFSAERLKGVDSTLKIQPAKLEDSAVYLCASSRRPRGSSYEQYFGPGTRLTVT.

This rearrangement joins TRBV2 to TRBJ1-5; D is uncertain. The CDR3 contains 14 residues. Germline CDR1 is SNHLY and CDR2 is FYNNEI. Trimming left V 1 base short and J 3 bases short, with 7 bases between. CDR3 nucleotides: TGTGCCAGCAGTGAAGGCGGTTTCAATCAGCCCCAGCATTTT. Translated, it gives CASSEGGFNQPQHF.

The V and J genes are TRBV5-1 and TRBJ2-3; 10 positions match TRBD2. CDR1 is SGHRS, CDR2 YFSETQ, per germline. This CDR3 spans 17 amino acids. The V segment lost 0 bases and the J segment 4 bases; nucleotides outside the gene matches: 8. DNA for the CDR3: TGCGCCAGCAGCTTGGCCTCTAGCGGGGGCCTACCAGATACGCAGTATTTT. It codes for CASSLASSGGLPDTQYF.

This clone was counted ten times or more. The chain joins TRBV3-1 (or the pseudogene TRBV3-2) to TRBJ2-1; D is possibly TRBD2 (5 bases). The V gene's germline CDR1 is LGHDT and CDR2 YNNKEL (reference sequence). The CDR3 totals 16 residues. Trimming took 5 bases from V and 0 from J, leaving 14 bases between them. CDR3 nucleotides: TGTGCCAGCAGCGCTATCGGGGTTGGCTCCTACAATGAGCAGTTCTTC. Protein: CASSAIGVGSYNEQFF.

The chain has TRBV2 and TRBJ1-2, with unresolved D. The germline V and J ends were trimmed by 3 bases and 2 bases, with 13 bases remaining between them. CDR1 SNHLY and CDR2 FYNNEI come from the germline V gene. This CDR3 is 15 amino acids long. This CDR3 reads CASSDRMGSNYGYTF. For the CDR3, the DNA is TGTGCCAGCAGTGATCGGATGGGCAGCAACTATGGCTACACCTTC.

The J gene is TRBJ1-1, the V gene TRBV19; weak D call: TRBD1 (5 bases). V shed 5 bases and J shed 7 bases, with 14 bases lying between them. CDR3 length equals 13 residues. Germline V gives CDR1 LNHDA, CDR2 SQIVND (reference sequence). The CDR3 loop is CASSQGRGLEAFF. The DNA for the CDR3 is TGTGCCAGTAGTCAAGGACGGGGACTTGAAGCTTTCTTT. The full variable domain, completed using reference TRBV19 and TRBJ1-1, is DGGITQSPKYLFRKEGQNVTLSCEQNLNHDAMYWYRQDPGQGLRLIYYSQIVNDFQKGDIAEGYSVSREKKESFPLTVTSAQKNPTAFYLCASSQGRGLEAFFGQGTRLTVV.

J is TRBJ1-5 and V is TRBV12-3 or TRBV12-4, with a possible D match to TRBD1 (6 bases). The V end was cut by 8 bases, the J end by 3 bases, with 11 bases between. This CDR3 has 13 amino acids. CDR3 amino acids: CASQGGPNQPQHF. The DNA of the CDR3 is TGTGCCAGCCAAGGGGGACCCAATCAGCCCCAGCATTTT.

The rearrangement links TRBV5-4 to TRBJ1-2, with D perhaps TRBD1 (5 bases). CDR3 length: 15 residues. With 1 base removed from V and 8 bases from J, the gap between germline ends came to 18 bases. CDR1 and CDR2 from the germline V gene are SGHNT and YYREEE (reference sequence). The CDR3 is CASSLWRGVSRGYTF. The CDR3 DNA reads as TGTGCCAGCAGCTTGTGGCGGGGGGTCTCGAGAGGCTACACCTTC.

This rearrangement joins TRBV6-2 or TRBV6-3 to TRBJ1-5; 9 bases match TRBD1. The ends lost 4 bases at V and 3 bases at J; junction bases unmatched: 7. The CDR3 has 16 amino acids. Germline V gives CDR1 MNHEY, CDR2 SVGEGT. The CDR3 loop is CASSSGQGNSNQPQHF. Written as DNA, the CDR3 is TGTGCCAGCAGTTCCGGACAGGGGAACTCCAATCAGCCCCAGCATTTT.

The rearrangement joins TRBV19 to TRBJ1-1; 7 nucleotides line up with TRBD1. The ends lost 6 bases at V and 1 base at J; junction bases unmatched: 11. The V gene's germline CDR1 is LNHDA and CDR2 SQIVND (reference sequence). The CDR3 is 16 amino acids. CDR3 DNA sequence: TGTGCCAGTAGCTTACGGTTAGGGGGCGAGAACACTGAAGCTTTCTTT. Translated, it gives CASSLRLGGENTEAFF.

The chain has TRBV23-1 and TRBJ1-1, with 8 nucleotides matching TRBD1. TRBV23-1 is given ORF status, its function remaining uncertain. The CDR3 is made up of 17 amino acids. V dropped 2 bases and J dropped 4; count of bases not matched to a gene: 12. CDR3 coding DNA: TGCGCCAGCAGTCAAAGGTGGCAGGGGGCAGGTGGCACTGAAGCTTTCTTT. This encodes CASSQRWQGAGGTEAFF.

The genes are TRBV2 and TRBJ2-1, with D hard to call. V was shortened by 7 bases and J by 6 bases, with 10 bases between the two germline ends. Germline CDR1 reads SNHLY; CDR2 reads FYNNEI. The CDR3 spans 12 residues. The CDR3 DNA is TGTGCCAGCATGAACGAGGTCAATGAGCAGTTCTTC. This codes for CASMNEVNEQFF.

The chain employs TRBV6-5 and TRBJ2-5; 8 nucleotides agree with TRBD1. CDR3 length: 15 residues. V lost 5 bases and J lost 7; bases outside the gene matches: 12. Germline V gene data show CDR1 as MNHEY and CDR2 as SVGAGI. CDR3 loop: CASSLPGTGGGTQYF. CDR3 DNA: TGTGCCAGCAGTCTCCCCGGGACAGGTGGCGGGACCCAGTACTTC.

This clone has only a few counts. V and J are TRBV7-8 and TRBJ2-2; no clear D. V was pared by 7 bases and J by 3 bases, with 12 bases between. In germline, CDR1 is SGHVS, CDR2 FQNEAQ. The CDR3 has 14 residues. CDR3 sequence reads: CASTHGVYTGELFF. CDR3 sequence (DNA): TGTGCCAGCACCCACGGAGTATACACCGGGGAGCTGTTTTTT.

This clone was found once. V usage is TRBV29-1 and J usage is TRBJ1-2; 7 positions match TRBD1. The V segment lost 4 bases and the J segment 4 bases; nucleotides outside the gene matches: 3. The CDR3 length is 12 residues. CDR1 and CDR2 (germline): SQVTM, ANQGSEA. CDR3 residues: CSVGQGGYGYTF. For the CDR3, the DNA is TGCAGCGTTGGCCAGGGGGGCTATGGCTACACCTTC. The full variable domain, with the rest looked up from reference TRBV29-1 and TRBJ1-2, is SAVISQKPSRDICQRGTSLTIQCQVDSQVTMMFWYRQQPGQSLTLIATANQGSEATYESGFVIDKFPISRPNLTFSTLTVSNMSPEDSSIYLCSVGQGGYGYTFGSGTRLTVV.

This chain uses TRBV6-1 with TRBJ2-7; D is unclear. Trimming took 2 bases from V and 6 from J, leaving 2 bases between them. The CDR3 runs to 10 residues. Germline CDR1 is MNHNS and CDR2 is SASEGT. The CDR3 DNA sequence: TGTGCCAGCAGTGAACGCGAGCAGTACGTC. It codes for CASSEREQYV.

V and J are TRBV5-4 and TRBJ2-5, with 10 positions matching TRBD1. J gave up 5 bases and V 5 bases, and 3 bases lay outside the gene matches. Germline V gene sequence: CDR1 SGHNT, CDR2 YYREEE (reference sequence). CDR3 length: 13 amino acids. The CDR3 region is CASRPTGGETQYF. CDR3 DNA: TGTGCCAGCAGGCCGACAGGGGGCGAGACCCAGTACTTC.

The chain carries TRBV5-4 and TRBJ1-1; D is undetermined. The ends were cut back, 4 bases at V and 1 base at J, with 11 bases in the middle. The CDR3 has 14 amino acids. CDR1 and CDR2 from the germline V gene are SGHNT and YYREEE (reference sequence). In nucleotides, the CDR3 is TGTGCCAGCAGCGTCCAGGCCGGGAACACTGAAGCTTTCTTT. Protein sequence: CASSVQAGNTEAFF.